Listed below are T cell receptor beta chains from one sample, sequenced in a study of CD8+ T cells in alopecia areata. The data were produced by immunoSEQ multiplex PCR, yet TCRdb's version contains in-frame clones alone and is incomplete. Of around 190,000 clones in the sample, around 50% are singletons; the top ten hold 4.5% to 6%. Sequenced material: CD8+ T cells sorted from blood. Receptors originate from a human donor in good health. Both conserved end residues are part of each CDR3. A D gene is named only where the DNA matches it firmly. A row's size may be missing; if present it is once, few, many or a size class.

D gene	J gene	V gene	clone size	CDR3 protein	CDR3 DNA
TRBD2	TRBJ2-5	TRBV7-9	NA	CASSPSQSASGGQETQYF	TGTGCCAGCAGCCCCTCCCAATCAGCTAGCGGGGGCCAAGAGACCCAGTACTTC
NA	TRBJ2-2	TRBV15	NA	CATSRDRTGELFF	TGTGCCACCAGCAGAGACAGAACCGGGGAGCTGTTTTTT
TRBD1	TRBJ2-7	TRBV4-1	once	CASSHSGTGANEQYF	TGCGCCAGCAGCCACTCAGGGACAGGGGCCAACGAGCAGTACTTC
NA	TRBJ1-5	TRBV5-6	NA	CASSLLNGNQPQHF	TGTGCCAGCAGCTTACTGAATGGAAATCAGCCCCAGCATTTT
NA	TRBJ2-3	TRBV5-1	NA	CASKLSTSSTDTQYF	TGCGCCAGCAAGCTTAGTACCTCTAGCACAGATACGCAGTATTTT
TRBD1	TRBJ2-3	TRBV7-9	few	CASSPLGQGQGDTQYF	TGTGCCAGCAGCCCCCTGGGACAGGGGCAGGGAGATACGCAGTATTTT
NA	TRBJ1-1	TRBV6-1	few	CASRPMGAGAFF	TGTGCCAGCAGACCTATGGGGGCTGGGGCTTTCTTT
NA	TRBJ2-3	TRBV7-8	NA	CASSATSPSTDTQYF	TGTGCCAGCAGCGCAACTAGCCCAAGCACAGATACGCAGTATTTT
NA	TRBJ1-1	TRBV29-1	NA	CSAEGVNTEAFF	TGCAGCGCCGAAGGGGTGAACACTGAAGCTTTCTTT
TRBD1	TRBJ1-1	TRBV29-1	NA	CSIWTGPTEAFF	TGCAGCATTTGGACAGGGCCCACTGAAGCTTTCTTT
TRBD1	TRBJ1-2	TRBV27	NA	CASSSGTGGNGYTF	TGTGCCAGCAGTTCGGGGACAGGGGGTAATGGCTACACCTTC
NA	TRBJ2-1	TRBV7-6	many	CASSLGGGWNNEQFF	TGTGCCAGCAGCTTAGGGGGGGGCTGGAACAATGAGCAGTTCTTC
NA	TRBJ2-5	TRBV15	NA	CATSRRRQETQYF	TGTGCCACCAGCAGACGGCGGCAAGAGACCCAGTACTTC
NA	TRBJ1-5	TRBV27	NA	CASRVGSNQPQHF	TGTGCCAGCAGGGTAGGGAGCAATCAGCCCCAGCATTTT
NA	TRBJ1-1	TRBV27	NA	CASSFGGRTEAFF	TGTGCCAGCAGTTTCGGGGGACGGACTGAAGCTTTCTTT
NA	TRBJ1-1	TRBV29-1	NA	CSVVRGMNTEAFF	TGCAGCGTTGTAAGGGGCATGAACACTGAAGCTTTCTTT
NA	TRBJ2-3	TRBV5-6	NA	CASSHPILVPTDTQYF	TGTGCCAGCAGCCACCCAATTCTAGTTCCCACAGATACGCAGTATTTT
NA	TRBJ2-3	TRBV29-1	few	CSADWTTTDTQYF	TGCAGCGCCGATTGGACTACCACAGATACGCAGTATTTT
NA	TRBJ2-7	TRBV5-4	NA	CASSGEWGSYEQYF	TGTGCCAGCAGCGGAGAGTGGGGATCCTACGAGCAGTACTTC
NA	TRBJ1-2	TRBV19	NA	CASSPIAGGYTF	TGTGCCAGTAGTCCCATTGCGGGCGGCTACACCTTC
NA	TRBJ1-1	TRBV5-1	NA	CASSLAGTLNTEAFF	TGCGCCAGCAGCTTGGCCGGGACGTTGAACACTGAAGCTTTCTTT
NA	TRBJ1-6	TRBV6-4	NA	CASSAGGYNSPLHF	TGTGCCAGCAGTGCCGGAGGATATAATTCACCCCTCCACTTT
NA	TRBJ1-1	TRBV5-1	NA	CASSLTGNTEAFF	TGCGCCAGCAGCTTGACAGGGAACACTGAAGCTTTCTTT
NA	TRBJ2-1	TRBV30	few	CAWTSDGNEQFF	TGTGCCTGGACCTCAGACGGGAATGAGCAGTTCTTC
NA	TRBJ1-1	TRBV6-6	NA	CASSYASNTEAFF	TGTGCCAGCAGTTACGCGTCGAACACTGAAGCTTTCTTT
NA	TRBJ2-5	TRBV5-6	NA	CASSLRAWETQYF	TGTGCCAGCAGCTTAAGAGCTTGGGAGACCCAGTACTTC
NA	TRBJ2-3	TRBV19	few	CASSLQSTTDTQYF	TGTGCCAGTAGTCTTCAGTCGACCACAGATACGCAGTATTTT
NA	TRBJ2-7	TRBV11-2	NA	CASIGPSGPAYEQYF	TGTGCCAGCATCGGCCCCTCGGGCCCCGCCTACGAGCAGTACTTC
NA	TRBJ1-2	TRBV9	NA	CASSVGAGPNYGYTF	TGTGCCAGCAGCGTAGGGGCAGGGCCTAACTATGGCTACACCTTC
TRBD1	TRBJ1-5	TRBV7-9	once	CASSLVTGGDNQPQHF	TGTGCCAGCAGCTTAGTGACAGGGGGAGACAATCAGCCCCAGCATTTT
NA	TRBJ2-7	TRBV13	NA	CASSLGAGEQYF	TGTGCCAGCAGCTTAGGAGCTGGCGAGCAGTACTTC
TRBD1	TRBJ1-6	TRBV25-1	NA	CASRDRGVVNSPLHF	TGTGCCAGCAGGGACAGGGGAGTTGTTAATTCACCCCTCCACTTT
NA	TRBJ1-6	TRBV7-9	NA	CASSLEYRDRNSPLHF	TGTGCCAGCAGCTTAGAGTACCGGGACCGTAATTCACCCCTCCACTTT
NA	TRBJ2-7	TRBV7-8	NA	CASSPMGRHYEQYF	TGTGCCAGCAGCCCCATGGGGCGACACTACGAGCAGTACTTC
TRBD1	TRBJ1-5	TRBV30	NA	CAWSAGQGVFQPQHF	TGTGCCTGGAGCGCTGGACAGGGAGTTTTTCAGCCCCAGCATTTT
NA	TRBJ1-3	TRBV7-9	few	CASSPTGSSGNTIYF	TGTGCCAGCAGCCCCACAGGGAGCTCTGGAAACACCATATATTTT
NA	TRBJ1-2	TRBV7-9	NA	CASSLRGEDGYTF	TGTGCCAGCAGCTTACGGGGAGAGGATGGCTACACCTTC
NA	TRBJ1-1	TRBV6-1	NA	CATLPGAEAFF	TGTGCCACCCTCCCCGGGGCTGAAGCTTTCTTT
TRBD2	TRBJ2-7	TRBV30	once	CAWSVGSGGAYEQYF	TGTGCCTGGAGTGTAGGTAGCGGGGGGGCCTACGAGCAGTACTTC
TRBD1	TRBJ2-7	TRBV13	NA	CASSSQGSYEQYF	TGTGCCAGCAGCTCACAGGGGTCCTACGAGCAGTACTTC
NA	TRBJ2-1	TRBV11-1	NA	CASSSTGANYNEQFF	TGTGCCAGCAGCTCAACCGGGGCCAACTACAATGAGCAGTTCTTC
NA	TRBJ2-7	TRBV15	NA	CATSEPGRTYEQYF	TGTGCCACCAGCGAACCGGGACGAACCTACGAGCAGTACTTC
TRBD1	TRBJ1-2	TRBV30	few	CAWSIDRGPYGYTF	TGTGCCTGGAGTATCGACAGGGGACCCTATGGCTACACCTTC
NA	TRBJ1-6	TRBV30	NA	CAWTKDAPPLHF	TGTGCCTGGACCAAGGACGCCCCACCCCTCCACTTT
TRBD2	TRBJ2-1	TRBV19	few	CASSALGGTEQFF	TGTGCCAGTAGTGCCCTGGGGGGGACTGAGCAGTTCTTC
NA	TRBJ2-6	TRBV29-1	NA	CSVATGRAGANVLTF	TGCAGCGTGGCTACAGGGAGAGCTGGGGCCAACGTCCTGACTTTC
TRBD2	TRBJ2-7	TRBV2	NA	CASSGLAVTYEQYF	TGTGCCAGCAGTGGACTAGCGGTTACCTACGAGCAGTACTTC